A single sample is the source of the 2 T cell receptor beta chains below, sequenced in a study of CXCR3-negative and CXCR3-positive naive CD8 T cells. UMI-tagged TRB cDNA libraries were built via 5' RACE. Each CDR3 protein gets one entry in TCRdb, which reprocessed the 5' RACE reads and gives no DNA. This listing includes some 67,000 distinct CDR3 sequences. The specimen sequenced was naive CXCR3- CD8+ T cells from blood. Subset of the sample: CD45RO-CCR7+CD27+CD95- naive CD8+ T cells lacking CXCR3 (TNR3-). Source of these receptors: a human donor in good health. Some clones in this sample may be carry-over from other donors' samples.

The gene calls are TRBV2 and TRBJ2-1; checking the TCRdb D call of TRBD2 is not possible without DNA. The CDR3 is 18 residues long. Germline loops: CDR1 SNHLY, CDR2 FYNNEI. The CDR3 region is CASSVPGLAGVSYNEQFF.

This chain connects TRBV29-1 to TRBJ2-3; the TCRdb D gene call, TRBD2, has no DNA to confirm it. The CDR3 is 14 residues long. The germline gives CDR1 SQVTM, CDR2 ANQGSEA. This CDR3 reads CSVVPSGSADTQYF.